This T cell receptor (beta chain) was captured by sequencing in a study of T cell responses to AZD1222 COVID-19 vaccine. General study results and limits: There were mostly white British donors and more females than males, and clonal diversity was possibly underestimated.

Trimming shortened V by 7 bases and J by 0 bases, and 10 bases separated the two germline ends. CDR3 length: 15 residues. Germline V lookup: CDR1 SNHLY, CDR2 FYNNEI. As to this clone: Its antigen remains unknown.

TCRdb's table, derived via immunoSEQ multiplex PCR, lists solely in-frame clones and lacks some. The top ten clones hold 2% to 2.5% of a sample with about 120,000 clones, more than 85% of them seen once. Sequenced material: peripheral blood, taken on day 0 of AZD1222 vaccination. V and J are TRBV2 and TRBJ1-6, with D possibly being TRBD1 (5 bases). The source is an adult in good health. CDR3 in DNA: TGTGCCAGCAATTGGGGGGGCTCCTATAATTCACCCCTCCACTTT. Translation: CASNWGGSYNSPLHF.